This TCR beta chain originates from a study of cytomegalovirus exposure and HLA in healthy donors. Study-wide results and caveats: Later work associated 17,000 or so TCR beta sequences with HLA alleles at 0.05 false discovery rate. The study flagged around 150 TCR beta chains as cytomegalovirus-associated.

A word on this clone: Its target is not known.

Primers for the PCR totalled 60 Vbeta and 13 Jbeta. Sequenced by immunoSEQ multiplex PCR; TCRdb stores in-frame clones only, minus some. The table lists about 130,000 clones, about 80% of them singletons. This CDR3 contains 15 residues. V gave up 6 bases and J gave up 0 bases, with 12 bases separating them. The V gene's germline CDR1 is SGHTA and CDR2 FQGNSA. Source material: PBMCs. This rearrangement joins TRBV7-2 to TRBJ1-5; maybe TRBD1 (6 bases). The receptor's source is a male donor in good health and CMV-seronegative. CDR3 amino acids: CASRKQGTSNQPQHF. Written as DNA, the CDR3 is TGTGCCAGCAGGAAACAGGGTACTAGCAATCAGCCCCAGCATTTT. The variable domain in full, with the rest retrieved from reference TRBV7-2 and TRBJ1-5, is GAGVSQSPSNKVTEKGKDVELRCDPISGHTALYWYRQSLGQGLEFLIYFQGNSAPDKSGLPSDRFSAERTGGSVSTLTIQRTQQEDSAVYLCASRKQGTSNQPQHFGDGTRLSIL.